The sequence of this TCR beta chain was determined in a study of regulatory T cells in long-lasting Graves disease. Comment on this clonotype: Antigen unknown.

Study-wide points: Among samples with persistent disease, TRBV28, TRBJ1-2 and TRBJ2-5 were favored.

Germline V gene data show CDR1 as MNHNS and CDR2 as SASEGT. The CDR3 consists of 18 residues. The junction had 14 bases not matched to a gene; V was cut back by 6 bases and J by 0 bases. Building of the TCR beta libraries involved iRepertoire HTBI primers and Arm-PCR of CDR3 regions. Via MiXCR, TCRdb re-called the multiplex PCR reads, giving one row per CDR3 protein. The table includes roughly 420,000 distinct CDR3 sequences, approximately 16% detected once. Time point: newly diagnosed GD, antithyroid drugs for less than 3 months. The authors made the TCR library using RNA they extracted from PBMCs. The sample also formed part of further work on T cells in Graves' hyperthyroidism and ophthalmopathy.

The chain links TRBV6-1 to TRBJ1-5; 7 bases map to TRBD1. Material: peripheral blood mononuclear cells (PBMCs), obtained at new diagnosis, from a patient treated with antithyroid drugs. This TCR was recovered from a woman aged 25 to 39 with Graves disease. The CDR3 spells CASRIQGQNLYSNQPQHF. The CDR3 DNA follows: TGTGCCAGCAGAATCCAGGGACAGAATCTATATAGCAATCAGCCCCAGCATTTT.